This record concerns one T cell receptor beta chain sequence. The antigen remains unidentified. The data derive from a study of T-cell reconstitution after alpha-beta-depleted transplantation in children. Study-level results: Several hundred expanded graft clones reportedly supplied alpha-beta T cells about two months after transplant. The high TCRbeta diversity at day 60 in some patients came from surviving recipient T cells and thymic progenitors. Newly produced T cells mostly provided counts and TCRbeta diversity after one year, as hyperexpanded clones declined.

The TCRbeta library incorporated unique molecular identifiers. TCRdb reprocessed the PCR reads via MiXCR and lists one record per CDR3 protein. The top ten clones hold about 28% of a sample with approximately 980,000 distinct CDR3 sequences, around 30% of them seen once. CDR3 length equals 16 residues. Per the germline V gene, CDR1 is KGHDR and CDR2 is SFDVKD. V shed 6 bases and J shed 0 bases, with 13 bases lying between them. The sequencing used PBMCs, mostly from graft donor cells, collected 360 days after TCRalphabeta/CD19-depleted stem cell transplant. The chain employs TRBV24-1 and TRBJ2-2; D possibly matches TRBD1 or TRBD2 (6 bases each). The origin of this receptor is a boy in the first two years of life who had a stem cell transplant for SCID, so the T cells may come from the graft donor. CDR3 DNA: TGTGCCACCAGTACGTCCGGGGGCGCGAACACCGGGGAGCTGTTTTTT. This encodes CATSTSGGANTGELFF.